The 12 T cell receptor beta chains presented below share a single source sample, sequenced in a study of cytomegalovirus exposure and HLA in healthy donors. The PCR had 60 Vbeta and 13 Jbeta primers. Method: immunoSEQ multiplex PCR; TCRdb's copy keeps in-frame clones and lacks some. Of roughly 100,000 clones in the sample, 60% to 75% are singletons; the top ten hold approximately 11%. The sequencing input was PBMCs. These receptors were collected from a man aged 40-49 years in good health and CMV-seropositive.

The chain employs TRBV4-3 and TRBJ2-7; 8 bases fit TRBD2. Germline CDR1 is LGHNA and CDR2 is YSLEER. The trim removed 0 bases at V and 2 bases at J, leaving 6 bases unmatched. This CDR3 has 16 amino acids. Here the CDR3 DNA reads TGCGCCAGCAGCCAAGATTGGAGCGGGAGCCCCTACGAGCAGTACTTC. The encoded protein is CASSQDWSGSPYEQYF.

The CDR3 loop is CASSPGGLSNQPQHF. The CDR3 DNA sequence: TGTGCCAGCAGCCCCGGGGGATTGAGCAATCAGCCCCAGCATTTT. The chain uses TRBV7-9 and TRBJ1-5; possibly TRBD1 for D (5 bases). Trimming took off 5 bases at V and 1 base at J, with 12 bases between the two ends. This CDR3 spans 15 amino acids. Per the germline V gene, CDR1 is SEHNR and CDR2 is FQNEAQ (reference sequence).

V is TRBV9 and J is TRBJ2-7, with 7 bases identical to TRBD1. The CDR3 spans 14 residues. Per the germline V gene, CDR1 is SGDLS and CDR2 is YYNGEE. J gave up 3 bases and V 0 bases, and 3 bases lay outside the gene matches. CDR3 sequence reads: CASSVGRGSYEQYF. The DNA for the CDR3 is TGTGCCAGCAGCGTAGGCAGGGGGAGCTACGAGCAGTACTTC.

The gene calls are TRBV18 and TRBJ2-6, with D possibly being TRBD1 (7 bases). This CDR3 comprises 18 residues. Germline CDR1 KGHSH, CDR2 LQKENI. V lost 6 bases to trimming and J lost 0 bases, with 18 bases between them. DNA of the CDR3: TGTGCCAGCTCTGAGGACCAGGGGGGCTTCTCTGGGGCCAACGTCCTGACTTTC. This translates into CASSEDQGGFSGANVLTF.

The J gene is TRBJ2-3, the V gene TRBV5-1, with TRBD2 matching 10 bases. The CDR3 consists of 16 residues. Trimming cost V 4 bases and J 5 bases; bases outside gene matches: 10. Germline-derived CDR1 and CDR2 are SGHRS and YFSETQ. CDR3 residues: CASSPQAGGIEDTQYF. In DNA form, the CDR3 reads TGCGCCAGCAGCCCTCAAGCGGGAGGGATTGAAGATACGCAGTATTTT.

This clone was detected a few times. This chain joins TRBV2 and TRBJ1-5; 7 nucleotides match TRBD1. The V gene's germline CDR1 is SNHLY and CDR2 FYNNEI. Unmatched junction bases numbered 1, after V lost 6 bases and J lost 2 bases. The CDR3 spans 13 residues. Here the CDR3 DNA reads TGTGCCAGCAGGGGGACAGGCAATCAGCCCCAGCATTTT. It translates to CASRGTGNQPQHF.

The J gene is TRBJ2-5, the V gene TRBV18, with a weak D call TRBD1 (6 bases). This CDR3 has 14 amino acids. Trimming removed 3 bases from V and 5 bases from J, with 13 bases in between. Germline CDR1 KGHSH, CDR2 LQKENI. The CDR3 loop is CASSPDSNSETQYF. The CDR3, as DNA: TGTGCCAGCTCACCGGACAGCAACTCGGAGACCCAGTACTTC.

This sequence joins TRBV18 and TRBJ2-3; 8 bases fit TRBD2. Trimming took 4 bases from V and 5 from J; bases not matched to a gene: 2. The CDR3 has 13 amino acids. The V gene's germline CDR1 is KGHSH and CDR2 LQKENI. The CDR3 DNA reads TGTGCCAGCTCACAACGGGGGGGAGATACGCAGTATTTT. It is translated as CASSQRGGDTQYF. The variable domain in full, with the rest retrieved from reference TRBV18 and TRBJ2-3, is NAGVMQNPRHLVRRRGQEARLRCSPMKGHSHVYWYRQLPEEGLKFMVYLQKENIIDESGMPKERFSAEFPKEGPSILRIQQVVRGDSAAYFCASSQRGGDTQYFGPGTRLTVL.

This sequence joins TRBV7-9 and TRBJ2-1; D possibly corresponds to TRBD2 (6 bases). Trimming shortened V by 10 bases and J by 9 bases, and 13 bases separated the two germline ends. Germline values: CDR1 SEHNR, CDR2 FQNEAQ (reference sequence). The CDR3 is 11 residues long. CDR3 in amino acids: CATREMGEQFF. The DNA of the CDR3 is TGTGCCACCCGGGAGATGGGTGAGCAGTTCTTC.

Regarding this clone: Its ends do not fully match the called genes, so a read error is possible. The DNA of the CDR3 is TGTGCCATCAGTAAAGAAGGGGGAGGCAATCAGCCCCAGCATTTT. Translated: CAISKEGGGNQPQHF. V usage is TRBV6-5 and J usage is TRBJ1-5; possibly TRBD1 for D (6 bases). Germline-derived CDR1 and CDR2 are MNHEY and SVGAGI. The CDR3 runs to 15 residues.

The CDR3 loop reads CASSQAYEQYF. In nucleotides, the CDR3 is TGTGCCAGCAGCCAAGCTTACGAGCAGTACTTC. V and J are TRBV14 and TRBJ2-7; no reliable D call. In germline, CDR1 is SGHDN, CDR2 FVKESK. The CDR3 loop spans 11 amino acids. Trimming shortened V by 1 base and J by 4 bases, and 2 bases separated the two germline ends.

This clone was seen a handful of times. The gene calls are TRBV5-6 and TRBJ2-3, with 7 bases fitting TRBD2. This CDR3 spans 16 amino acids. Trimming at V came to 4 bases and at J to 0 bases, leaving 8 bases not matched to a gene. The germline V gene has CDR1 SGHDT and CDR2 YYEEEE. Here the CDR3 reads CASSGELAVSTDTQYF. The CDR3 DNA reads as TGTGCCAGCAGCGGGGAGCTAGCGGTTAGCACAGATACGCAGTATTTT. Looking up the rest from reference TRBV5-6 and TRBJ2-3 gives the full variable domain: DAGVTQSPTHLIKTRGQQVTLRCSPKSGHDTVSWYQQALGQGPQFIFQYYEEEERQRGNFPDRFSGHQFPNYSSELNVNALLLGDSALYLCASSGELAVSTDTQYFGPGTRLTVL.